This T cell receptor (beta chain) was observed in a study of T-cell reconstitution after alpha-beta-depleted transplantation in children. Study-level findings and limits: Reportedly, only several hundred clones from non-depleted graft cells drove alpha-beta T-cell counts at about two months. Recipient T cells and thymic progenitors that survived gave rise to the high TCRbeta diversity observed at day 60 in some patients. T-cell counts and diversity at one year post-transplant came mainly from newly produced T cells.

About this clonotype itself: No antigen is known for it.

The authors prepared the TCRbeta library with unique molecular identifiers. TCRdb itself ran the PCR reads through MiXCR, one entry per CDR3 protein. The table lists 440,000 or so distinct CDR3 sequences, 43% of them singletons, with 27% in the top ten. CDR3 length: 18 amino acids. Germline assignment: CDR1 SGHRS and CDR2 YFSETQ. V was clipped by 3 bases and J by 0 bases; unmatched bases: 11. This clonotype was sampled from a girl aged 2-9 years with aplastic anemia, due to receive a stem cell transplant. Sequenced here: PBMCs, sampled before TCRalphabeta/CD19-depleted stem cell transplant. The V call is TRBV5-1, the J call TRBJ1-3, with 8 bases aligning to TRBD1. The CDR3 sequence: CASSSVPRGQISGNTIYF. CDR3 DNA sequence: TGCGCCAGCAGCTCTGTTCCCAGGGGGCAGATCTCTGGAAACACCATATATTTT.